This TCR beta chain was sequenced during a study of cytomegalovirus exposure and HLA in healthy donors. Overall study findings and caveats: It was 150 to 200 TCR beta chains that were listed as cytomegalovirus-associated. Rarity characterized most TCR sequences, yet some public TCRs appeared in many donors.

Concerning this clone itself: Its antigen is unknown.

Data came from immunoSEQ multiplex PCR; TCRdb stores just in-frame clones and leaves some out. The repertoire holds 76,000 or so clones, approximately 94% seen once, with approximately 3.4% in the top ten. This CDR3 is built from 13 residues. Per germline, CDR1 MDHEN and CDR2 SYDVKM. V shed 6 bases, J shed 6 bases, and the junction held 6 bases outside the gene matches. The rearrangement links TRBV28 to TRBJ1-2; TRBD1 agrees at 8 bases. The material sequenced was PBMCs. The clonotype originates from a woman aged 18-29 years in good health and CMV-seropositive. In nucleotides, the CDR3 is TGTGCCAGCAGCCTTGACAGGGGCAATGGCTACACCTTC. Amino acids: CASSLDRGNGYTF.